These T cell receptor beta chains were read from a single sample in a study of T cells after yellow fever vaccination. A single record per CDR3 protein comes from TCRdb applying MiXCR to the 5' RACE reads. The table records about 150,000 distinct CDR3 sequences, about 6.9% of them present only once. The source material was CD4+ T cells sorted from PBMCs, sampled 10 days after the yellow fever booster vaccination. These TCRs come from a man aged 25 to 40 who received the YFV17D yellow fever vaccine. Each CDR3 is given with its conserved first and last residue. D genes are given only for firm matches. Clone size is not always given. Where it is, it says once, few, many or a class for expanded clones.

many TRBJ2-1 TRBD1 TRBV10-2 CASKTGVVNEQFF TGCGCCAGCAAGACAGGGGTTGTGAATGAGCAGTTCTTC
many TRBJ2-7 TRBD2 TRBV7-9 CASSLGGGENYEQYF TGTGCCAGCAGCTTAGGCGGGGGGGAGAACTACGAGCAGTACTTC
many TRBJ2-7 TRBD2 TRBV5-4 CASSLDVLAGTEQYF TGTGCCAGCAGCTTGGACGTCCTAGCGGGAACCGAGCAGTACTTC
many TRBJ2-3 TRBD1 TRBV9 CASSARDRGMGRNTQYF TGTGCCAGCAGCGCCCGGGACAGGGGTATGGGTAGGAATACGCAGTATTTT
few TRBJ1-6 . TRBV7-2 CASSLRVDSPLHF TGTGCCAGCAGCTTAAGGGTGGATTCACCCCTCCACTTT
many TRBJ2-5 . TRBV18 CASSPGGSVGETQYF TGTGCCAGCTCACCAGGCGGGTCCGTGGGGGAGACCCAGTACTTC
many TRBJ2-3 . TRBV12-3/TRBV12-4 CASTPSTDTQYF TGTGCCAGCACCCCGTCCACAGATACGCAGTATTTT
many TRBJ2-7 . TRBV5-1 CASSPGAGYEQYF TGCGCCAGCAGCCCTGGGGCGGGCTACGAGCAGTACTTC
many TRBJ2-4 . TRBV2 CASSEIPSKNIQYF TGTGCCAGCAGTGAAATCCCTTCCAAAAACATTCAGTACTTC
few TRBJ1-5 TRBD1 TRBV6-5 CASSYGGQGGYQPQHF TGTGCCAGCAGTTACGGGGGACAGGGGGGGTATCAGCCCCAGCATTTT
few TRBJ2-2 . TRBV20-1 CSASYRATGELFF TGCAGTGCTTCCTACAGGGCCACCGGGGAGCTGTTTTTT
many TRBJ2-1 TRBD1 TRBV27 CASSFGTGGRKQFF TGTGCCAGCAGTTTCGGGACAGGGGGCCGAAAGCAGTTCTTC
many TRBJ1-3 . TRBV7-2 CASSLVGGPSGNTIYF TGTGCCAGCAGCTTAGTGGGGGGTCCCTCTGGAAACACCATATATTTT
. TRBJ2-7 . TRBV7-2 CASSLETNVVYEQYF TGTGCCAGCAGCTTAGAGACAAATGTAGTCTACGAGCAGTACTTC
. TRBJ2-7 TRBD2 TRBV20-1 CSAFQTSGSYEQYF TGCAGTGCCTTTCAGACTAGCGGTTCCTACGAGCAGTACTTC
. TRBJ1-2 . TRBV12-3/TRBV12-4 CASTLTLRQGYGYTF TGTGCCAGCACCTTGACCTTACGGCAGGGGTATGGCTACACCTTC
many TRBJ2-5 . TRBV20-1 CSASPQAGETQYF TGCAGTGCCAGCCCCCAGGCGGGGGAGACCCAGTACTTC
many TRBJ2-7 TRBD2 TRBV6-1 CASRETLAGARQYF TGTGCCAGCAGAGAGACCTTAGCGGGAGCGCGTCAGTACTTC
many TRBJ2-3 TRBD2 TRBV20-1 CSGTSGSQADTQYF TGCAGCGGGACTAGCGGGAGTCAGGCAGATACGCAGTATTTT
few TRBJ1-1 . TRBV30 CAWSVFIAEAFF TGTGCCTGGAGTGTTTTTATCGCAGAAGCTTTCTTT
few TRBJ2-7 TRBD2 TRBV30 CAWSEGLAGAYEQYF TGTGCCTGGAGTGAAGGACTAGCGGGCGCCTACGAGCAGTACTTC
few TRBJ2-1 . TRBV18 CASSPGWGQYNEQFF TGTGCCAGCTCACCAGGCTGGGGTCAATACAATGAGCAGTTCTTC
. TRBJ1-6 . TRBV7-2 CASSPRAGTNSPLHF TGTGCCAGCAGCCCCCGCGCGGGGACAAATTCACCCCTCCACTTT
. TRBJ2-7 . TRBV6-5 CASSFSQPTDEQYF TGTGCCAGCAGTTTCAGCCAACCCACCGACGAGCAGTACTTC
many TRBJ1-1 TRBD1 TRBV28 CASSGQGRAAFF TGTGCCAGCAGTGGACAGGGGAGGGCGGCTTTCTTT
many TRBJ2-7 TRBD1 TRBV7-3 CASSLDRDSHEQYF TGTGCCAGCAGCCTCGACAGGGATTCCCACGAGCAGTACTTC
many TRBJ2-1 TRBD2 TRBV5-1 CASSFEAGGALEQFF TGCGCCAGCAGCTTCGAAGCGGGGGGGGCTCTTGAGCAGTTCTTC